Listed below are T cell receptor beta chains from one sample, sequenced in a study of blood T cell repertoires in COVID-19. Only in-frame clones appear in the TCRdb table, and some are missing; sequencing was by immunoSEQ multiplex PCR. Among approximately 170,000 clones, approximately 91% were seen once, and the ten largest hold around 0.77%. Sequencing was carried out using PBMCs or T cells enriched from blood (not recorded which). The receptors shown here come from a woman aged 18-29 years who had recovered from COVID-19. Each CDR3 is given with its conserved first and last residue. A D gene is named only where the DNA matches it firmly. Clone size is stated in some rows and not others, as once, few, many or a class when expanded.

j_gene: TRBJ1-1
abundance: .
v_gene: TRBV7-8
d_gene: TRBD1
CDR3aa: CASSFRTGGTVNTEAFF
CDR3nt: TGTGCCAGCAGTTTCCGGACAGGGGGCACAGTGAACACTGAAGCTTTCTTT

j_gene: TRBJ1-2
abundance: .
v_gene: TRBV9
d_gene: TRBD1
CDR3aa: CASRPGQGVGGYGYTF
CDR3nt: TGTGCCAGCAGACCGGGACAGGGCGTAGGGGGCTATGGCTACACCTTC

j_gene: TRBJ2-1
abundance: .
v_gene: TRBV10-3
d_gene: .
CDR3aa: CASGGGGGSYNEQFF
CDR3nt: TGTGCCAGCGGGGGCGGGGGAGGATCCTACAATGAGCAGTTCTTC

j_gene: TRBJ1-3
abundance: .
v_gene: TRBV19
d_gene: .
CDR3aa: CASSLLPGWSGNTIYF
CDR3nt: TGTGCCAGTAGTCTCCTTCCGGGGTGGTCTGGAAACACCATATATTTT

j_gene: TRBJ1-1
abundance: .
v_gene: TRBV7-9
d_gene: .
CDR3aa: CASSFGGENTEAFF
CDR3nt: TGTGCCAGCAGCTTCGGCGGGGAAAACACTGAAGCTTTCTTT

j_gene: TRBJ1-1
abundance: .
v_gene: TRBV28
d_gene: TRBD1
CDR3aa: CASSLPQGEGTEAFF
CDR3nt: TGTGCCAGCAGCTTACCGCAGGGGGAAGGCACTGAAGCTTTCTTT

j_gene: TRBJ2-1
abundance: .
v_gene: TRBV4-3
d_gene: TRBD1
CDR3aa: CASSQAGGQGGNEQFF
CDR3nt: TGCGCCAGCAGCCAAGCCGGCGGACAGGGGGGGAATGAGCAGTTCTTC

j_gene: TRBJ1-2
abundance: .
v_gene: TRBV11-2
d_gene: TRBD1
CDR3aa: CASSAIQGKSYGYTF
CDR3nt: TGTGCCAGCAGCGCCATACAGGGGAAGAGCTATGGCTACACCTTC

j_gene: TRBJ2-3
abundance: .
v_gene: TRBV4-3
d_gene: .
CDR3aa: CASSLERGTDTQYF
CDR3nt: TGCGCCAGCAGCCTCGAGCGGGGCACAGATACGCAGTATTTT

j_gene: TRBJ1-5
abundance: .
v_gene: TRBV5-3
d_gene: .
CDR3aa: CARSLEAGRQPQHF
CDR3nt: TGTGCCAGAAGCTTGGAGGCGGGCCGTCAGCCCCAGCATTTT

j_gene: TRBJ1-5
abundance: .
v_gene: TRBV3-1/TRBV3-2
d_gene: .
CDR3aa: CASSQGLQPQHF
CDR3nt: TGTGCCAGCAGCCAGGGACTTCAGCCCCAGCATTTT

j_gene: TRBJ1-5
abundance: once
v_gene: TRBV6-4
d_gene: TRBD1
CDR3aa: CATGQYNQPQHF
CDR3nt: TGTGCCACGGGACAGTACAATCAGCCCCAGCATTTT

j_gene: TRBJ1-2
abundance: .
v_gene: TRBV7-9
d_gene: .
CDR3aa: CASSFIQGELNGYTF
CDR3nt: TGTGCCAGCAGCTTTATACAGGGAGAGTTAAATGGCTACACCTTC

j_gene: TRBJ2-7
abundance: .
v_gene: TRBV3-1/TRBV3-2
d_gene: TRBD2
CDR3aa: CATTGTSGRGEQYF
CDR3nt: TGTGCTACGACGGGGACTAGCGGGAGGGGTGAGCAGTACTTC

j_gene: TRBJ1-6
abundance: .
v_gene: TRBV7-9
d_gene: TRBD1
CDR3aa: CASSGTGGNSPLHF
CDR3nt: TGTGCCAGCAGCGGAACAGGGGGCAATTCACCCCTCCACTTT

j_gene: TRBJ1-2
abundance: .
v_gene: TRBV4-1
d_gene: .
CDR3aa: CASSQDSGYYGYTF
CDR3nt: TGCGCCAGCAGCCAAGACTCAGGGTACTATGGCTACACCTTC

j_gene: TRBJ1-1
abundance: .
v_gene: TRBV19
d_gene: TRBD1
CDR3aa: CASKSWDRDYTEAFF
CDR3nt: TGTGCCAGTAAGAGTTGGGACAGGGATTACACTGAAGCTTTCTTT

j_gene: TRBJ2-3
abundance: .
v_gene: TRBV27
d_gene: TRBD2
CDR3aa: CASSLLAGDGTDTQYF
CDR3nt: TGTGCCAGCAGTTTATTAGCGGGAGATGGCACAGATACGCAGTATTTT

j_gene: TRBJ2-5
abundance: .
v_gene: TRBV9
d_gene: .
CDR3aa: CASSPLGLQETQYF
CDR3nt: TGTGCCAGCAGCCCCCTGGGGCTCCAAGAGACCCAGTACTTC

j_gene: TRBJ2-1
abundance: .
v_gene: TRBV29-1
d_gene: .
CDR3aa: CSVEGGIQVRGPLDEYEQFF
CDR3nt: TGCAGCGTTGAAGGCGGGATTCAGGTTAGGGGTCCTCTTGATGAATATGAGCAGTTCTTC

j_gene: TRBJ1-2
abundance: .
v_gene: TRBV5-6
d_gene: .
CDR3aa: CASSIDTYGYTF
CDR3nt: TGTGCCAGCAGCATTGACACCTATGGCTACACCTTC

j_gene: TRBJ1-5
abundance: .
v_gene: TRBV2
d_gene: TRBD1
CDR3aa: CASSGTANSNQPQHF
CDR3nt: TGTGCCAGCAGCGGGACAGCAAATAGCAATCAGCCCCAGCATTTT

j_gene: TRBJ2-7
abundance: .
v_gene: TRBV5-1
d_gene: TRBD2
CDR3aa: CASSFGLAGGLEVGEEQYF
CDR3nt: TGCGCCAGCAGCTTTGGACTAGCGGGAGGGCTTGAGGTAGGAGAGGAGCAGTACTTC

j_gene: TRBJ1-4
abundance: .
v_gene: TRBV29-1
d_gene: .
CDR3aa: CSVVLGRSTNEKLFF
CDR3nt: TGCAGCGTTGTTTTAGGCAGGTCCACTAATGAAAAACTGTTTTTT

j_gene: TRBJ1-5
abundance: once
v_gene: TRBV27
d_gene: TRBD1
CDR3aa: CASRDRGNQPQHF
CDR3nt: TGTGCCAGCAGGGACAGGGGGAATCAGCCCCAGCATTTT

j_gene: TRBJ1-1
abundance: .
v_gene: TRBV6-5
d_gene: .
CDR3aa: CATYPTALITEAFF
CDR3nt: TGTGCCACTTACCCGACAGCTCTCATCACTGAAGCTTTCTTT

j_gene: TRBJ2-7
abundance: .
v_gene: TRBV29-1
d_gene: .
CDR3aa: CSVAAGTALNEQYF
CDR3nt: TGCAGCGTTGCCGCCGGGACTGCCTTGAACGAGCAGTACTTC

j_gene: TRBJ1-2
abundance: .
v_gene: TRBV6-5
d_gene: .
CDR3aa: CASRPPLRGGYTF
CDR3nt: TGTGCCAGCAGACCGCCATTAAGGGGTGGCTACACCTTC

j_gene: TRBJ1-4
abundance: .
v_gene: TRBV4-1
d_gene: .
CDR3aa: CASSQGMRATNEKLFF
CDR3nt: TGCGCCAGCAGCCAAGGGATGCGGGCAACTAATGAAAAACTGTTTTTT

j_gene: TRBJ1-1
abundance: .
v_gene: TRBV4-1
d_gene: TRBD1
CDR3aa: CASSPPTGGPPNTEAFF
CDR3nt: TGCGCCAGCAGCCCACCGACAGGGGGCCCTCCTAACACTGAAGCTTTCTTT

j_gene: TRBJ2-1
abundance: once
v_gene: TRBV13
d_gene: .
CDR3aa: CASSLGLTRYNEQFF
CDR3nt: TGTGCCAGCAGCTTAGGCCTGACGCGGTACAATGAGCAGTTCTTC

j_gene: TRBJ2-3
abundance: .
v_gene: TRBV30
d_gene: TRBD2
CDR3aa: CAWREPIAGGSTDTQYF
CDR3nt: TGTGCCTGGAGAGAACCGATAGCGGGAGGGAGCACAGATACGCAGTATTTT

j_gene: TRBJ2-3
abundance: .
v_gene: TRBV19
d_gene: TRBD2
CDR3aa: CASYGGASGDTQYF
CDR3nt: TGTGCCAGTTACGGGGGGGCTTCAGGAGATACGCAGTATTTT

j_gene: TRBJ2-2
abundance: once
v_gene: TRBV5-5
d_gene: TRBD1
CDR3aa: CASSWGLGQGANGELFF
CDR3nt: TGTGCCAGCAGCTGGGGACTGGGACAGGGGGCAAACGGGGAGCTGTTTTTT

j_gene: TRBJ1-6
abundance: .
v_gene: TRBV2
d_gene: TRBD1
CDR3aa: CASRLDRGVWSPLHF
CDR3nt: TGTGCCAGCAGGTTGGACAGGGGGGTCTGGTCACCCCTCCACTTT

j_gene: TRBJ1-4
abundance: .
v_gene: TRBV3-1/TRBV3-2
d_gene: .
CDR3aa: CASSRRQEPTNEKLFF
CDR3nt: TGTGCCAGCAGCAGACGACAGGAGCCAACTAATGAAAAACTGTTTTTT

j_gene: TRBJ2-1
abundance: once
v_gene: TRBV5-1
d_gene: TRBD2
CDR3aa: CASSSEILAGAYNEQFF
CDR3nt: TGCGCCAGCAGCTCCGAAATACTAGCGGGAGCCTACAATGAGCAGTTCTTC

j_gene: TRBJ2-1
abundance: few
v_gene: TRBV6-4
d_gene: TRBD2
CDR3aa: CASSELAGRHYNEQFF
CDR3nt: TGTGCCAGCAGTGAGCTAGCGGGGAGACATTACAATGAGCAGTTCTTC

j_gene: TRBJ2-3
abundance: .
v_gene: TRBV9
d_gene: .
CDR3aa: CASSVGASGTDTQYF
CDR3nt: TGTGCCAGCAGCGTAGGAGCTAGCGGCACAGATACGCAGTATTTT

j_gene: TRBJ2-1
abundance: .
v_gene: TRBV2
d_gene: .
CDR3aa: CAARGSDNEQFF
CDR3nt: TGTGCCGCACGGGGGTCTGACAATGAGCAGTTCTTC

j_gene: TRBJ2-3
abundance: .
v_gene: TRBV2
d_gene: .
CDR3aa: CASSARAGRTDTQYF
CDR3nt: TGTGCCAGCAGTGCAAGGGCGGGACGCACAGATACGCAGTATTTT

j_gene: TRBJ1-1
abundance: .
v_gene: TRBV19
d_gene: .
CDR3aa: CASTRTDLGPEAFF
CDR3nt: TGTGCCAGCACCCGGACGGACTTGGGTCCTGAAGCTTTCTTT

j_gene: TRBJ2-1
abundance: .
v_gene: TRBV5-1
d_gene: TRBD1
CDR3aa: CASSPPGTGRDNEQFF
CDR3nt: TGCGCCAGCAGCCCACCCGGGACAGGGAGGGACAATGAGCAGTTCTTC

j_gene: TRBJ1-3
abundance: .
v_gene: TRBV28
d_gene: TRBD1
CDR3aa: CASSQGQGNGDTIYF
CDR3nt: TGTGCCAGCAGCCAGGGACAGGGGAATGGGGACACCATATATTTT

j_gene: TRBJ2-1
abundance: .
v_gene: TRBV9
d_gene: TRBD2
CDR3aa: CASKRLLAGDEQFF
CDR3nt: TGTGCCAGCAAGCGTTTACTAGCGGGAGATGAGCAGTTCTTC

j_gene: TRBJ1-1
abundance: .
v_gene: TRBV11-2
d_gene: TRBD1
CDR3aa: CASSFRAGGRAEAFF
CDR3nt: TGTGCCAGCAGCTTTAGGGCAGGGGGCCGGGCTGAAGCTTTCTTT

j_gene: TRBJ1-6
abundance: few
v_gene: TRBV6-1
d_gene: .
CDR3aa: CASSDTGGNSPLHF
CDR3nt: TGTGCCAGCAGTGATACGGGGGGGAATTCACCCCTCCACTTT

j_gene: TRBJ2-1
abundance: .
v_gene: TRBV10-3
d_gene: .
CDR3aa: CAISEARNEQFF
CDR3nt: TGTGCCATCAGTGAAGCACGGAATGAGCAGTTCTTC

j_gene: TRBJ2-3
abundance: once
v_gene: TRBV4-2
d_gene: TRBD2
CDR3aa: CASSQAAGAFNTQYF
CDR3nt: TGTGCCAGCAGCCAAGCGGCGGGAGCCTTTAATACGCAGTATTTT